This T cell receptor (beta chain) was captured by sequencing in a study of PD-1 blockade in classical Hodgkin lymphoma. Study-wide results and limits: Individuals initiating nivolumab under 1 year after ASCT were excluded.

TCRdb's table, derived via immunoSEQ multiplex PCR, lists solely in-frame clones and lacks some. The sample holds fewer than 35,000 clones, around 80% seen once. The time point was: cycle 4 day 1 (C4D1), after 6 weeks of nivolumab. Every patient was affected by relapse after autologous stem cell transplantation, while exposure to brentuximab vedotin was not uniform. Negative magnetic selection isolated CD4+ T cells from thawed PBMCs. Concerning this clone itself: Its antigen is unknown.

The sequences come from CD4+ T cells from blood, collected before the fourth cycle of nivolumab. This TCR was sampled from a human donor with classical Hodgkin lymphoma.

CDR3 DNA sequence: TGTGCCAGCTCACTTAGCGATTATTCACCCCTCCACTTT. As protein: CASSLSDYSPLHF. The rearrangement links TRBV18 to TRBJ1-6; D gene ambiguous. The CDR3 is made up of 13 amino acids. V was shortened by 4 bases and J by 8 bases, with 9 bases between the two germline ends. Per the germline V gene, CDR1 is KGHSH and CDR2 is LQKENI.